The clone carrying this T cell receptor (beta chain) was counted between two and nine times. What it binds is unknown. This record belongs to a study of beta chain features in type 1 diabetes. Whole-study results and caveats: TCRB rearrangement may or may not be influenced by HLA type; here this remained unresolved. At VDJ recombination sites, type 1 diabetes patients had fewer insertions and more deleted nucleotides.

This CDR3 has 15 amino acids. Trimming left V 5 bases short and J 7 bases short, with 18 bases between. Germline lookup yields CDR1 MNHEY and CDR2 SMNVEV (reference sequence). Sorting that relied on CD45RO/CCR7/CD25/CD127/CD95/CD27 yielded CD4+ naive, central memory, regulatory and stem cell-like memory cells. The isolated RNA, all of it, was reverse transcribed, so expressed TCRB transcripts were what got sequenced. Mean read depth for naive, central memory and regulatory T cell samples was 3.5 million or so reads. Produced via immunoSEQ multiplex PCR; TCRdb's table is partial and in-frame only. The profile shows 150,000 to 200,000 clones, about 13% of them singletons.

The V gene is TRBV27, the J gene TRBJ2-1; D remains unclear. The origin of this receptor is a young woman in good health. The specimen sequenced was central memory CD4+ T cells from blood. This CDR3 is CASSLNPSGRNEQFF. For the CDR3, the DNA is TGTGCCAGCAGTCTTAATCCTTCAGGAAGGAATGAGCAGTTCTTC.